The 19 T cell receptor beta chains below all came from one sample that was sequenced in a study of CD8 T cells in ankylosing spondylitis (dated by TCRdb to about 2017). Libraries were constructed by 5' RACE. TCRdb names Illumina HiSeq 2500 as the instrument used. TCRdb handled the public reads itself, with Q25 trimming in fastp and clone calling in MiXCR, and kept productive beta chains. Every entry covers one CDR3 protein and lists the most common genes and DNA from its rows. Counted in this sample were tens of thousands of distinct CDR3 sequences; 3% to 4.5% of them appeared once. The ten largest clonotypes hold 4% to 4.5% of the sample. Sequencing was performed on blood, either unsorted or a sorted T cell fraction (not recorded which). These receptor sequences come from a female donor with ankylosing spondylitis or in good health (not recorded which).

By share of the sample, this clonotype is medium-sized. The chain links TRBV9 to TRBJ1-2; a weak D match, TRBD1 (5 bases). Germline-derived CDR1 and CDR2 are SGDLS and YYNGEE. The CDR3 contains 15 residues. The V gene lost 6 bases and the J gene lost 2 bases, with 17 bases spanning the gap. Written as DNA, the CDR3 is TGTGCCAGCACCCCCCGGGGGGAGGAGAACTATGGCTACACCTTC. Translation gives CASTPRGEENYGYTF.

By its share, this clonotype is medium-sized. This chain's CDR3 is CASSVEGVSDQPQHF. The CDR3 DNA sequence: TGTGCCAGCAGCGTAGAGGGGGTCAGCGATCAGCCCCAGCATTTT. The chain uses TRBV9 and TRBJ1-5; a weak D match, TRBD1 (6 bases). The CDR3 is 15 amino acids. From germline, CDR1 is SGDLS and CDR2 YYNGEE. The V end was cut by 0 bases, the J end by 5 bases, with 12 bases between.

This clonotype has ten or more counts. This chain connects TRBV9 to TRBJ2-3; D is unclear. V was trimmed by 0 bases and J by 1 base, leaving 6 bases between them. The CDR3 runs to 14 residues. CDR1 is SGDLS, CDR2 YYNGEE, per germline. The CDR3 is CASSVGERTDTQYF. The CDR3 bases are TGTGCCAGCAGCGTAGGGGAACGCACAGATACGCAGTATTTT.

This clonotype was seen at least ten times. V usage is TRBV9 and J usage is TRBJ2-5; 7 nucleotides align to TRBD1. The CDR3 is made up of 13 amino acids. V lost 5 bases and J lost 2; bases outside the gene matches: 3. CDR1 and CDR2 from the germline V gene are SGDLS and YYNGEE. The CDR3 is CASSRDRQETQYF. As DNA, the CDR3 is TGTGCCAGCAGTAGGGACAGACAAGAGACCCAGTACTTC.

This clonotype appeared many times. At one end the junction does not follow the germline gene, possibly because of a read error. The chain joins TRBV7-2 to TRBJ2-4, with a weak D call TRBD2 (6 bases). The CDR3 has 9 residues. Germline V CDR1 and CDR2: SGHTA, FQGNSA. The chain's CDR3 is CASSTTEGF. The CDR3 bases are TGTGCCAGCAGCACGACGGAGGGATTC.

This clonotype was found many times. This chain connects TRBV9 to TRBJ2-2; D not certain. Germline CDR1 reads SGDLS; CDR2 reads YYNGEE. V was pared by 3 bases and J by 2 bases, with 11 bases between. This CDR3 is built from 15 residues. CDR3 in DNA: TGTGCCAGCAGCGCCTCCAACCTAAACACCGGGGAGCTGTTTTTT. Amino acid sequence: CASSASNLNTGELFF.

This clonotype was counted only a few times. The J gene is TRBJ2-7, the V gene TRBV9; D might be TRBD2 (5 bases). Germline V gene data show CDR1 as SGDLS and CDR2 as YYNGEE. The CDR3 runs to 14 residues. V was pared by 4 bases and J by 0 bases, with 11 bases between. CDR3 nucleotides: TGTGCCAGCAGCCGAGAAGCGGCCTCCTACGAGCAGTACTTC. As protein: CASSREAASYEQYF.

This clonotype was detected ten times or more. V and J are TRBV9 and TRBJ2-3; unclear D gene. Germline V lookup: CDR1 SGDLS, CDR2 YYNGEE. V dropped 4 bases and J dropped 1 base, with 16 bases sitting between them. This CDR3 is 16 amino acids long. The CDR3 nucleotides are TGTGCCAGCAGCCCCTCTGGCATAGCCCGCACAGATACGCAGTATTTT. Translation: CASSPSGIARTDTQYF.

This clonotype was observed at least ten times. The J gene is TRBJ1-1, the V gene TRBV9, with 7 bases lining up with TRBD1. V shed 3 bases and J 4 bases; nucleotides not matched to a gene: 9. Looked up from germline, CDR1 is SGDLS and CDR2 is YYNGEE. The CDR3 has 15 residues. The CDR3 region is CASSASQTGTTEAFF. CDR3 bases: TGTGCCAGCAGCGCTAGCCAGACAGGGACCACTGAAGCTTTCTTT.

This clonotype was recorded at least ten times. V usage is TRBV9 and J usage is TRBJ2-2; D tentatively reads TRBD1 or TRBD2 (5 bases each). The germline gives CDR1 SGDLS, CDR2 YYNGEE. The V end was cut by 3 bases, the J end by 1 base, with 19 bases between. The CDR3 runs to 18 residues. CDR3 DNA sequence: TGTGCCAGCAGCGCCTTATTTAGAGGGCAGGGGAACACCGGGGAGCTGTTTTTT. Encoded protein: CASSALFRGQGNTGELFF.

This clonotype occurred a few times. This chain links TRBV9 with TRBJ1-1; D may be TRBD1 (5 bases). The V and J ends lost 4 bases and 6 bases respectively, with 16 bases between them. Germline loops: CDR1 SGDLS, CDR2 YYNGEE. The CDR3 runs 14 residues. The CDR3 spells CASSTGGGRAEAFF. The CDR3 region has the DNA TGTGCCAGCAGCACCGGGGGGGGTCGCGCTGAAGCTTTCTTT.

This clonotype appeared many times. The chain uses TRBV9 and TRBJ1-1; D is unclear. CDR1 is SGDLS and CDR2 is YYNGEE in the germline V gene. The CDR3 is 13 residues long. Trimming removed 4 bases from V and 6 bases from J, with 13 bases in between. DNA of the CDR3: TGTGCCAGCAGCCGAGACATGGGCCCTGAAGCTTTCTTT. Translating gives CASSRDMGPEAFF.

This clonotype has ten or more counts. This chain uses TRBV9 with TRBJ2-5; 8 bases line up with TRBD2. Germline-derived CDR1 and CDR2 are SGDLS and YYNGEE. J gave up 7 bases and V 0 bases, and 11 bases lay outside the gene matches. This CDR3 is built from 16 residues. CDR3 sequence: CASSVGARGVSGTQYF. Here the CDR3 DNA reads TGTGCCAGCAGCGTAGGGGCGCGGGGGGTTTCGGGGACCCAGTACTTC.

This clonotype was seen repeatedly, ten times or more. The CDR3 loop is CASSVALGPLTGQGVSYNEQFF. The CDR3, as DNA: TGTGCCAGCAGCGTAGCTTTAGGTCCGCTGACAGGGCAAGGGGTCTCCTACAATGAGCAGTTCTTC. J is TRBJ2-1 and V is TRBV9, with 7 positions matching TRBD1. The CDR3 contains 22 residues. The trim removed 0 bases at V and 0 bases at J, leaving 21 bases unmatched. Germline CDR1 and CDR2: SGDLS and YYNGEE.

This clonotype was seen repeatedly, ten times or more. This chain's CDR3 is CASSPRPFNEQFF. The CDR3 DNA reads as TGTGCCAGCAGCCCACGCCCTTTCAATGAGCAGTTCTTC. V usage is TRBV9 and J usage is TRBJ2-1; no reliable D call. Germline values: CDR1 SGDLS, CDR2 YYNGEE. The CDR3 loop spans 13 amino acids. V was cut by 4 bases and J by 6 bases, with 11 bases left in between.

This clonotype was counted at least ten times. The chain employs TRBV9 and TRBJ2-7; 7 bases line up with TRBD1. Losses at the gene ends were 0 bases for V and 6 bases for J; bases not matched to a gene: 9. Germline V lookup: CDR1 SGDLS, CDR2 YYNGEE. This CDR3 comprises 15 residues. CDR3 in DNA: TGTGCCAGCAGCGTAGACGTGACAGGGTTCGGCGAGCAGTACTTC. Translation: CASSVDVTGFGEQYF. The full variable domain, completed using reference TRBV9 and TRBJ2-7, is DSGVTQTPKHLITATGQRVTLRCSPRSGDLSVYWYQQSLDQGLQFLIQYYNGEERAKGNILERFSAQQFPDLHSELNLSSLELGDSALYFCASSVDVTGFGEQYFGPGTRLTVT.

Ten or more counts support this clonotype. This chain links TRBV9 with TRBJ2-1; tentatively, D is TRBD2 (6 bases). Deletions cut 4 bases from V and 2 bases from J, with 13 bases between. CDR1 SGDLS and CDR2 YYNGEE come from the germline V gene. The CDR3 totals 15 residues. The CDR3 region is CASSLGGSTYNEQFF. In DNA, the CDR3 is TGTGCCAGCAGCCTCGGGGGATCCACCTACAATGAGCAGTTCTTC.

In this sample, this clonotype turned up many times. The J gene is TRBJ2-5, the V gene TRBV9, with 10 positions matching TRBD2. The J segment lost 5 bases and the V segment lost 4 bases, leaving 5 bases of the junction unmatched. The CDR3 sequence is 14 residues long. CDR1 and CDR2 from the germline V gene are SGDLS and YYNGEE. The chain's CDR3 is CASSTQLAGETQYF. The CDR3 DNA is TGTGCCAGCAGCACTCAACTAGCGGGGGAGACCCAGTACTTC.

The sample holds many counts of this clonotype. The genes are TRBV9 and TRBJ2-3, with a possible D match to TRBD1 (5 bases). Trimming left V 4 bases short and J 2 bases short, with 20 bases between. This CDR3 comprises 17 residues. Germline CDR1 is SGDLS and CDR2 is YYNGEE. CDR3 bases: TGTGCCAGCAGCTCCCGGACCGTTGGACAACCCACAGATACGCAGTATTTT. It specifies CASSSRTVGQPTDTQYF.